This T cell receptor beta chain was profiled in a study of shared clonotypes between healthy human individuals. The length of the CDR3 is 14 residues. The germline V and J ends were trimmed by 1 base and 3 bases, with 9 bases remaining between them. Germline CDR1 reads SQVTM; CDR2 reads ANQGSEA. The authors ran the assay at deep level. Sequenced by immunoSEQ multiplex PCR; TCRdb stores in-frame clones only, minus some. This sample carries about 820,000 clones, roughly 92% of them seen once, and the ten largest clones take approximately 25%. The sample holds one count of this clone. The antigen is not known. Terminally differentiated effector memory CD45RA+ cells were excluded by CCR7 positive selection of CD45RO-negative cells. Notes on the study in general: With few donors, the genetic and exposure-history diversity represented was limited.

The sequence came from a man aged 25-40 years in good health. The chain is built from TRBV29-1 and TRBJ2-2, with TRBD1 as a possible D gene (5 bases). The sample consisted of naive CD8+ T cells sorted from blood. In DNA, the CDR3 is TGCAGCGTTGAAGGGAAGGGGTACACCGGGGAGCTGTTTTTT. As protein: CSVEGKGYTGELFF.